This T cell receptor (beta chain) was obtained from a study of blood T cell repertoires in COVID-19. Study at large: COVID-19 samples collected from the United States, Italy and Spain covered acute and convalescent phases. In each case, the material was cDNA or gDNA derived from T cells, B-cell-depleted T cells, or PBMCs.

The V gene's germline CDR1 is LNHDA and CDR2 SQIVND (reference sequence). The CDR3 runs to 14 residues. J was trimmed by 0 bases and V by 8 bases; bases with no gene match: 6. Authors' analysis steps: Estimation of nucleated cell counts relied on the amplification of reference gene primers. Sequencing was performed with immunoSEQ multiplex PCR; in TCRdb, only in-frame clones are kept and a portion is missing. V and J calls plus clone size are reproduced from that table; the DNA served to infer D and trimming. The sample includes about 95,000 clones, 84% of them seen just once. This sequence joins TRBV19 and TRBJ2-7; 8 positions match TRBD1. This sequence originates from a human donor in a cohort sampled during active COVID-19. Source material: peripheral blood. CDR3: CASAPGQASYEQYF. The CDR3 region has the DNA TGTGCCAGTGCCCCGGGACAGGCCTCCTACGAGCAGTACTTC.